This paragraph covers one T cell receptor beta chain sequence. This table comes from immunoSEQ multiplex PCR, and its TCRdb copy is limited to in-frame clones, with some not included. The sample lists 8,500 to 11,000 clones, approximately 31% occurring once. There are 17 residues in the CDR3. The germline V gene encodes CDR1 LGHNA and CDR2 YSLEER. With V trimmed by 0 bases and J by 4 bases, 8 bases remained unmatched. This sample was taken from a study of graft-versus-host responses after intestinal transplantation. The chain carries TRBV4-3 and TRBJ2-1, with 8 bases fitting TRBD1. This material consisted of alloreactive CD4+ T cells from a mixed lymphocyte reaction culture, taken before transplantation. Subset: CFSE-low proliferating T cells sorted from roughly six-day pre-transplant mixed lymphocyte reaction (GvH or HvG direction). This receptor was obtained from a human patient who was an organ donor for intestinal transplantation. The CDR3 loop is CASSQDSTGGGYNEQFF. CDR3 DNA: TGCGCCAGCAGCCAAGATTCTACAGGGGGAGGATACAATGAGCAGTTCTTC.